Detailed here is one TCR beta chain. There is no known antigen for this receptor. Per-nucleotide qualities are absent, and no much larger clonotype sits a single base away. This CDR3 is also generated by other DNA sequences in the sample. These data originate in a study of shared clonotypes between healthy human individuals (dated by TCRdb to 2020 to 2022). About the full investigation: A couple of women and a few men aged 18 to 49 years were included in the cohort. Each donor's leukapheresis produced roughly between roughly 0.85 and 9.5 billion PBMCs. To increase sequencing depth and limit assay-specific biases, TCR repertoire library preparation and sequencing were carried out by different laboratories using diverse techniques. For each donor, three plates each were used for CD4 naive and CD4 memory, two plates were used for CD8 naive, and one plate was used for CD8 memory. Blood TCR repertoires of about 5 healthy adults were deeply sequenced to estimate repertoire size and the extent of clonotype sharing between individuals. The full study reports these points: Higher generation probabilities were observed for clonotypes shared by all four sorted-subset donors than for non-shared clonotypes. Even with the large sequencing depth, rarefaction of the sorted-subset datasets indicated that sequencing was incomplete. Naive subsets generally had larger estimated clonotype richness than memory subsets. Pairwise subsampling led to the expectation that sequencing depth would affect the degree of clonotype sharing among donors. Because the study included a small number of donors, the genetic and exposure-history diversity represented was limited. Sharing across a handful of donors was observed for about 5% of naive CD4, about 4% of naive CD8, about 2.3% of memory CD4, and roughly 0.4% of memory CD8 clonotypes. Sampling was restricted to blood, and TCR repertoires in tissue are likely to differ from TCR repertoires in blood.

The CDR3 covers 15 residues, taking in both the cysteine and the phenylalanine. Of all the DNA, just the CDR3 is kept, 45 bases in frame from base 1. CDR1 and CDR2 (MGHRA, YSYEKL) derive from the germline V gene. Compared with germline, V lacks 1 base and J lacks 2 bases; bases without a gene match: 0. Donors were healthy HIV-negative adults with no recently reported acute infections or vaccinations. All donors were Caucasian adults living in Nashville, Tennessee, USA. CD4+ T cells were enriched by magnetic negative selection; naive cells were then positively selected on CD45RA, and the negative fraction formed the memory subset. Blood was collected by leukapheresis, and PBMCs were isolated by Ficoll-Histopaque density gradient centrifugation and then cryopreserved in liquid nitrogen vapor phase. Analytical flow cytometry was used to check the purity and quantity of each magnetically sorted T cell population. From each sorted fraction, genomic DNA was isolated and quantified by UV absorbance on a Nanodrop 2000c.

Using the deep immunoSEQ assay, multiplex PCR amplified TCR CDR3 regions from genomic DNA. Extracted genomic DNA from each cell subset was spread evenly across all wells of several immunoSEQ 96-well plates, with each plate serving as a replicate. For sorted subsets, each replicate PCR was loaded with 150 to 250 ng genomic DNA, equivalent to some 31,000 T cell genomes. Purified libraries were quantified with a Qubit 3.0 fluorometer, sized on a Bioanalyzer 2100, and re-quantified with the KAPA Library Quantification kit. Each immunoSEQ 96-well plate was sequenced on its own single-read 150-cycle Illumina NextSeq 550 flow cell. Per the authors' processing: Because only junctional sequences without quality scores were contained in the immunoSEQ output, filtering matching that applied to full-length reads could not be performed. To assign V/J genes and CDR3, sequences were annotated against IMGT germline references using PyIR, a Python wrapper for IgBLAST v1.9. Reads with weak V/J assignments (E-value above 1e-6), missing CDR3, stop codons, out-of-frame junctions, or ambiguous translated residues were removed. V3J clonotypes were defined by identical inferred V gene, J gene, and CDR3 amino acid sequence. Percentage overlap between repertoires was calculated by dividing the number of shared unique clonotypes by the size of the smaller repertoire. RTK rarefaction, the Chao1 estimator, and Recon v2.1 estimates of unobserved clonotypes were used to assess repertoire richness. Generation probabilities for all TCRbeta clonotypes obtained by the gDNA method from a handful of donors were computed using OLGA. TCRdb retrieved this table from immuneACCESS and kept in-frame rearrangements only. Not all clones are present; in checked studies, unresolved V genes account for under half, and no reason is known for the remainder. Clone size and V and J calls were adopted from that table, with D and trimming inferred from the DNA. The table for this sample lists around 2.1 million clones; 90% to 96% of them were counted only once. The ten largest clones take up around 0.13% of the sample.

The TCR was taken from a man between 18 and 29 years old in good health. This receptor chain uses TRBV4-1 and TRBJ2-5; TRBD1 matches 11 bases in the middle. The sample comprised naive CD4+ T cells sorted from blood. This specimen's cell subset or site label, interpreted: CD45RA+ positively selected. The nucleotide sequence is given as TGCGCCAGCAGCCAAGGGGACAGGGGGCAAGAGACCCAGTACTTC. This encodes CASSQGDRGQETQYF.